What follows are 28 T cell receptor beta chains derived from one specimen sequenced in a study of blood T cell repertoires in COVID-19 (dated by TCRdb to 2020 to 2021). Library creation used the immunoSEQ multiplex PCR assay. As stored in TCRdb, this immuneACCESS dataset retains in-frame rearrangements with V and J assigned. A fraction of the clones does not appear; measured against another copy, unresolved V genes explain less than half of the discrepancy, and the remainder lacks a known reason. Present in this sample are under 300,000 clones, about nine tenths of which were seen just once. 0.94% of the sample comes from the top ten. Sequenced: peripheral blood. The receptor set was obtained from a woman aged 40-49 years who had recovered from COVID-19.

The chain is built from TRBV7-9 and TRBJ2-3, with D perhaps TRBD2 (6 bases). The CDR3 consists of 12 residues. Germline V gene data show CDR1 as SEHNR and CDR2 as FQNEAQ (reference sequence). The V end was cut by 7 bases, the J end by 9 bases, with 14 bases between. CDR3 bases: TGTGCCAGCACCCCCTCTAGCGAAACGCAGTATTTT. It yields the protein CASTPSSETQYF.

V is TRBV5-4 and J is TRBJ1-2; 9 nucleotides align to TRBD1. Germline CDR1 SGHNT, CDR2 YYREEE (reference sequence). The CDR3 runs 17 residues. V lost 0 bases and J lost 2; bases outside the gene matches: 8. The CDR3 coding sequence is TGTGCCAGCAGCTTGGCCCGGGACAGGGAGAAGAACTATGGCTACACCTTC. Translating gives CASSLARDREKNYGYTF.

The gene calls are TRBV30 and TRBJ1-5; 7 nucleotides agree with TRBD1. This CDR3 has 16 residues. Germline CDR1 is GTSNPN and CDR2 is SVGIG (reference sequence). Germline trimming cut 3 bases from V and 3 bases from J; bases unmatched to any gene: 11. The CDR3 here is CAWSGTATGANQPQHF. Written as DNA, the CDR3 is TGTGCCTGGAGCGGGACAGCTACAGGGGCCAATCAGCCCCAGCATTTT.

The gene calls are TRBV10-3 and TRBJ1-4; 7 nucleotides line up with TRBD1. Trimming at V came to 3 bases and at J to 6 bases, leaving 10 bases not matched to a gene. Germline V lookup: CDR1 ENHRY, CDR2 SYGVKD. CDR3 length: 16 amino acids. CDR3 residues: CAISDTPGQLYEKLFF. The CDR3 DNA sequence: TGTGCCATCAGTGATACTCCGGGACAGCTTTATGAAAAACTGTTTTTT.

The gene calls are TRBV9 and TRBJ2-3; 8 nucleotides line up with TRBD2. Looked up from germline, CDR1 is SGDLS and CDR2 is YYNGEE. Trimming cost V 4 bases and J 5 bases; bases outside gene matches: 15. This CDR3 has 17 amino acids. CDR3 loop: CASSPSPSGSVIDTQYF. CDR3 sequence (DNA): TGTGCCAGCAGCCCTAGCCCCAGCGGGAGTGTGATAGATACGCAGTATTTT.

V usage is TRBV3-1 (or the pseudogene TRBV3-2) and J usage is TRBJ1-2, with 11 bases lining up with TRBD1. The CDR3 covers 14 residues. Germline CDR1 is LGHDT and CDR2 is YNNKEL (reference sequence). V gave up 4 bases and J gave up 8 bases; unmatched junction bases: 6. CDR3 loop: CASSRPGTGGGYTF. Written as DNA, the CDR3 is TGTGCCAGCAGCCGACCGGGGACAGGGGGAGGCTACACCTTC.

The rearrangement uses TRBV24-1 and TRBJ2-7; a possible D gene is TRBD1 (6 bases). V lost 2 bases, J lost 0 bases, and 13 bases lay in between. From germline, CDR1 is KGHDR and CDR2 SFDVKD. This CDR3 contains 16 residues. The CDR3 bases are TGTGCCACCAGTGATTCCCGGAGACAGGACTCCTACGAGCAGTACTTC. Its translation is CATSDSRRQDSYEQYF.

The rearrangement joins TRBV12-3 or TRBV12-4 to TRBJ1-2; D possibly corresponds to TRBD1 (6 bases). V lost 3 bases and J 6 bases, leaving 11 bases between the germline ends. The CDR3 extends over 13 amino acids. The CDR3 sequence is CASSFSGGNGYTF. The CDR3 nucleotides are TGTGCCAGCAGTTTTTCGGGGGGCAATGGCTACACCTTC.

V is TRBV11-2 and J is TRBJ2-5; 8 nucleotides agree with TRBD2. Germline CDR1 SGHAT, CDR2 FQNNGV. The J segment lost 4 bases and the V segment lost 5 bases, leaving 9 bases of the junction unmatched. The CDR3 is 15 residues long. The CDR3 loop reads CASSPVGSGAETQYF. CDR3 DNA sequence: TGTGCCAGCAGCCCGGTGGGTAGCGGGGCAGAGACCCAGTACTTC.

The chain is built from TRBV24-1 and TRBJ2-1; 13 positions agree with TRBD2. The CDR3 consists of 17 residues. Per the germline V gene, CDR1 is KGHDR and CDR2 is SFDVKD. The V and J ends lost 7 bases and 7 bases, in that order; junction bases with no gene match: 12. In nucleotides, the CDR3 is TGTGCCACCAGCCTAAGCGGACTAGCGGGAGCTAAGAATGAGCAGTTCTTC. It yields the protein CATSLSGLAGAKNEQFF.

In DNA form, the CDR3 reads TGTGCCATCAGAGCCGGGACTAGCGGGACAGTGGGAGAGACCCAGTACTTC. Protein sequence: CAIRAGTSGTVGETQYF. The genes are TRBV10-3 and TRBJ2-5; TRBD2 matches 13 bases. Germline CDR1 and CDR2: ENHRY and SYGVKD. The CDR3 loop spans 17 amino acids. Trimming at V came to 6 bases and at J to 4 bases, leaving 11 bases not matched to a gene.

This chain links TRBV5-4 with TRBJ2-7; D unresolved. The ends were cut back, 3 bases at V and 2 bases at J, with 3 bases in the middle. The CDR3 has 11 amino acids. Per germline, CDR1 SGHNT and CDR2 YYREEE (reference sequence). The CDR3 DNA sequence: TGTGCCAGCAGCTCAGCCTACGAGCAGTACTTC. This gives the protein CASSSAYEQYF. The variable domain in full, completed from reference TRBV5-4 and TRBJ2-7, reads ETGVTQSPTHLIKTRGQQVTLRCSSQSGHNTVSWYQQALGQGPQFIFQYYREEENGRGNFPPRFSGLQFPNYSSELNVNALELDDSALYLCASSSAYEQYFGPGTRLTVT.

The chain employs TRBV7-9 and TRBJ2-1, with D possibly being TRBD2 (6 bases). The CDR3 contains 14 residues. V was trimmed by 5 bases and J by 9 bases, leaving 17 bases between them. Germline V CDR1 and CDR2: SEHNR, FQNEAQ (reference sequence). CDR3 region: CASSPLGGAGEQFF. In DNA form, the CDR3 reads TGTGCCAGCAGCCCCCTCGGCGGGGCGGGTGAGCAGTTCTTC. Based on the CDR3 plus reference TRBV7-9 and TRBJ2-1, the full variable domain is DTGVSQNPRHKITKRGQNVTFRCDPISEHNRLYWYRQTLGQGPEFLTYFQNEAQLEKSRLLSDRFSAERPKGSFSTLEIQRTEQGDSAMYLCASSPLGGAGEQFFGPGTRLTVL.

The chain links TRBV19 to TRBJ1-1; weak D call: TRBD1 (5 bases). Germline V gives CDR1 LNHDA, CDR2 SQIVND (reference sequence). The CDR3 length is 19 residues. V lost 6 bases to trimming and J lost 0 bases, with 26 bases between them. CDR3 nucleotide sequence: TGTGCCAGTAGACCTCTTACCGGGGGTGGGCAAACCATGAACACTGAAGCTTTCTTT. Translating it yields CASRPLTGGGQTMNTEAFF.

The chain couples TRBV9 to TRBJ2-6, with 7 bases that match TRBD1. Germline V gives CDR1 SGDLS, CDR2 YYNGEE. The CDR3 spans 19 residues. The junction had 13 bases not matched to a gene; V was cut back by 4 bases and J by 0 bases. Written as DNA, the CDR3 is TGTGCCAGCAGCTTTACCCAGGGTAGGGGGCTCTCTGGGGCCAACGTCCTGACTTTC. Its protein product is CASSFTQGRGLSGANVLTF.

V gene TRBV27 combines with J gene TRBJ1-6, with D uncertain. Trimming pared 2 bases from V and 0 bases from J, leaving 5 bases between. Looked up from germline, CDR1 is MNHEY and CDR2 is SMNVEV (reference sequence). The CDR3 loop spans 15 amino acids. DNA for the CDR3: TGTGCCAGCAGTTTACTAAGCTCCTATAATTCACCCCTCCACTTT. It specifies CASSLLSSYNSPLHF.

The rearrangement links TRBV5-1 to TRBJ2-2; TRBD2 agrees at 10 bases. The germline gives CDR1 SGHRS, CDR2 YFSETQ. J gave up 3 bases and V 0 bases, and 2 bases lay outside the gene matches. This CDR3 has 16 residues. This chain's CDR3 is CASSLGTSGYTGELFF. The CDR3 DNA sequence: TGCGCCAGCAGCTTGGGGACTAGCGGCTACACCGGGGAGCTGTTTTTT.

The J gene is TRBJ1-3, the V gene TRBV27, with 10 bases that match TRBD1. The trim removed 6 bases at V and 3 bases at J, leaving 2 bases unmatched. This CDR3 comprises 14 residues. Germline loops: CDR1 MNHEY, CDR2 SMNVEV (reference sequence). The CDR3 region is CASSGTGVGNTIYF. Here the CDR3 DNA reads TGTGCCAGCAGCGGGACAGGGGTTGGAAACACCATATATTTT.

The V gene is TRBV6-5, the J gene TRBJ2-7; D remains unclear. V gave up 0 bases and J gave up 3 bases, with 9 bases separating them. This CDR3 contains 14 residues. Germline CDR1 MNHEY, CDR2 SVGAGI. CDR3 nucleotide sequence: TGTGCCAGCAGTTACTCCCAGTCCTTCTACGAGCAGTACTTC. Amino acid sequence: CASSYSQSFYEQYF.

The chain employs TRBV30 and TRBJ1-2, with 8 bases identical to TRBD1. J lost 2 bases, V lost 2 bases, and 16 bases had no gene match. Germline CDR1 reads GTSNPN; CDR2 reads SVGIG (reference sequence). The CDR3 has 18 residues. The CDR3 sequence is CAWSLLRTGRNANYGYTF. For the CDR3, the DNA is TGTGCCTGGAGTCTTCTCCGGACAGGGCGAAACGCCAACTATGGCTACACCTTC. The full variable domain, with the rest looked up from reference TRBV30 and TRBJ1-2, is SQTIHQWPATLVQPVGSPLSLECTVEGTSNPNLYWYRQAAGRGLQLLFYSVGIGQISSEVPQNLSASRPQDRQFILSSKKLLLSDSGFYLCAWSLLRTGRNANYGYTFGSGTRLTVV.

The chain combines TRBV4-1 with TRBJ2-5; 8 positions agree with TRBD1. The germline V gene encodes CDR1 MGHRA and CDR2 YSYEKL. The length of the CDR3 is 14 residues. V was pared by 3 bases and J by 5 bases, with 5 bases of the junction left unmatched. The chain's CDR3 is CASSQGTGGETQYF. CDR3 bases: TGCGCCAGCAGCCAGGGGACAGGCGGGGAGACCCAGTACTTC.

This clone was counted only a few times. The chain combines TRBV18 with TRBJ1-4; D remains unclear. The CDR3 has 16 amino acids. Trimming pared 3 bases from V and 7 bases from J, leaving 18 bases between. CDR1 is KGHSH and CDR2 is LQKENI in the germline V gene. This CDR3 reads CASSPETIITPEKLFF. Here the CDR3 DNA reads TGTGCCAGCTCACCGGAGACGATAATTACACCTGAAAAACTGTTTTTT.

The chain carries TRBV2 and TRBJ2-1; D ambiguous. Trimming took off 4 bases at V and 3 bases at J, with 4 bases between the two ends. The CDR3 consists of 12 residues. Germline values: CDR1 SNHLY, CDR2 FYNNEI. DNA of the CDR3: TGTGCCAGCAGTGCCCGCTACAATGAGCAGTTCTTC. The encoded protein is CASSARYNEQFF.

The table lists this clone with a count of one. The rearrangement joins TRBV25-1 to TRBJ1-1, with D perhaps matching TRBD1 (5 bases). CDR1 and CDR2 (germline): MGHDK, SYGVNS. Trimming stripped 2 bases from V and 4 bases from J, with 20 bases between. The CDR3 extends over 17 amino acids. This CDR3 is CASSEERTRDWSTEAFF. CDR3 sequence (DNA): TGTGCCAGCAGTGAAGAACGGACACGAGACTGGAGCACTGAAGCTTTCTTT.

V and J are TRBV5-8 and TRBJ2-3; 7 bases are a match to TRBD1. The V segment lost 0 bases and the J segment 8 bases; nucleotides outside the gene matches: 6. CDR1 and CDR2 (germline): SGHTS, YDEGEE. The CDR3 length is 14 residues. CDR3 sequence: CASSLEQGSPTQYF. The CDR3, as DNA: TGTGCCAGCAGCTTGGAACAGGGGAGTCCTACGCAGTATTTT.

The rearrangement links TRBV11-2 to TRBJ2-1; 9 nucleotides agree with TRBD2. Germline lookup yields CDR1 SGHAT and CDR2 FQNNGV. After removal of 1 base from V and 5 bases from J, the junction contained 6 bases not matched to a gene. The CDR3 loop spans 16 amino acids. The CDR3 sequence: CASSLGVAGGHNEQFF. CDR3 coding DNA: TGTGCCAGCAGCTTAGGTGTTGCGGGGGGGCACAATGAGCAGTTCTTC.

This chain connects TRBV14 to TRBJ2-5; 8 bases agree with TRBD1. V lost 4 bases to trimming and J lost 4 bases; unmatched junction nucleotides: 5. The V gene's germline CDR1 is SGHDN and CDR2 FVKESK. The CDR3 contains 14 residues. The CDR3 DNA sequence: TGTGCCAGCAGCCGGACAGGGATGGGAGAGACCCAGTACTTC. Its protein product is CASSRTGMGETQYF.

This chain uses TRBV27 with TRBJ1-2; D ambiguous. Germline CDR1 MNHEY, CDR2 SMNVEV (reference sequence). V was shortened by 6 bases and J by 8 bases, with 16 bases between the two germline ends. CDR3 length equals 13 residues. As DNA, the CDR3 is TGTGCCAGCAGCCAGCGGGGAGATCGGGGCTACACCTTC. This translates into CASSQRGDRGYTF.